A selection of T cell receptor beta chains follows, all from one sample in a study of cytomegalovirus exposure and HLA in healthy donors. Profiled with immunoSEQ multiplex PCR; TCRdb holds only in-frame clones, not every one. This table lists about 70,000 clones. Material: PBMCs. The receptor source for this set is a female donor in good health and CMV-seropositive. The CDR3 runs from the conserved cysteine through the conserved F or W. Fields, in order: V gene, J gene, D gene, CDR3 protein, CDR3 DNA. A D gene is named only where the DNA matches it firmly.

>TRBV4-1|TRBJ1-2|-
CASSHPSRGAGYGYTF
TGCGCCAGCAGCCATCCCAGCAGGGGCGCGGGCTATGGCTACACCTTC
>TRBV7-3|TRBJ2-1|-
CASSSQGASAYNEQFF
TGTGCCAGCAGCTCACAGGGAGCATCTGCCTACAATGAGCAGTTCTTC
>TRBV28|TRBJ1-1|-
CASSRQARRTEAFF
TGTGCCAGCAGCCGACAGGCCCGACGCACTGAAGCTTTCTTT
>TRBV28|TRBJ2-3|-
CASLRADTQYF
TGTGCCAGCCTGAGGGCAGATACGCAGTATTTT
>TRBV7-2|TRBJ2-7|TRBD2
CASSFSREELAYEQYF
TGTGCCAGCAGCTTCTCGCGGGAGGAGCTGGCCTACGAGCAGTACTTC
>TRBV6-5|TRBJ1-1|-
CASRPRQNTEAFF
TGTGCCAGCAGACCCCGACAGAACACTGAAGCTTTCTTT
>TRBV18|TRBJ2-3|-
CASSPPRAGSGTDTQYF
TGTGCCAGCTCACCACCGAGGGCGGGATCGGGGACAGATACGCAGTATTTT
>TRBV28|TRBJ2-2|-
CASSLGGLGPNTGELFF
TGTGCCAGCAGTTTGGGGGGTCTAGGTCCCAACACCGGGGAGCTGTTTTTT
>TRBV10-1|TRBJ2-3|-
CASSAAEGTDTQYF
TGCGCCAGCAGTGCGGCGGAGGGCACAGATACGCAGTATTTT
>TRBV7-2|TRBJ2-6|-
CASSLAPGANVLTF
TGTGCCAGCAGCTTGGCCCCTGGGGCCAACGTCCTGACTTTC
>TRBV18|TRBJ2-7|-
CASSPPLGSGGGEQYF
TGTGCCAGCTCACCTCCTTTGGGTAGCGGCGGAGGCGAGCAGTACTTC
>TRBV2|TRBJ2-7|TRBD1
CASHKGTGSYEQYF
TGTGCCAGCCACAAGGGGACAGGTTCCTACGAGCAGTACTTC
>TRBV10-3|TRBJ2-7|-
CAITAAVSYEQYF
TGTGCCATCACTGCGGCGGTTTCCTACGAGCAGTACTTC
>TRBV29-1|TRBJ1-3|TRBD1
CSVVGGQGPSGNNIYF
TGCAGCGTTGTTGGGGGACAGGGGCCCTCTGGAAACAACATATATTTT
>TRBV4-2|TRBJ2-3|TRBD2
CASSQDSGGGPDTQYF
TGTGCCAGCAGCCAGGATAGCGGGGGGGGCCCAGATACGCAGTATTTT
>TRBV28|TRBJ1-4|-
CASSPTRVANEKLFF
TGTGCCAGCAGTCCCACTCGGGTTGCTAATGAAAAACTGTTTTTT
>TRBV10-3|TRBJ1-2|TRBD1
CAIRGGQADYGYTF
TGTGCCATCAGGGGAGGACAGGCCGACTATGGCTACACCTTC
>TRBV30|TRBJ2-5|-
CAWRPHQENQYF
TGTGCCTGGAGACCTCACCAAGAGAACCAGTACTTC
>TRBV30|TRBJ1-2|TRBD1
CACLGQGNGYTF
TGTGCCTGCCTGGGACAGGGGAATGGCTACACCTTC
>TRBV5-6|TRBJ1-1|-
CASHPVSSTYEAFF
TGTGCCAGTCATCCCGTGAGCTCCACGTATGAAGCTTTCTTT
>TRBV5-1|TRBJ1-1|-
CASRGMEGTEAFF
TGCGCCAGCAGAGGGATGGAGGGCACTGAAGCTTTCTTT
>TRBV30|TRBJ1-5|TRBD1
CAWGQGQGQPQHF
TGTGCCTGGGGACAGGGGCAGGGTCAGCCCCAGCATTTT
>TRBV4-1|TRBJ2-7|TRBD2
CASSPGGGRSYEQYF
TGCGCCAGCAGCCCCGGTGGCGGGAGGTCCTACGAGCAGTACTTC
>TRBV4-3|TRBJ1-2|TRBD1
CASSQEEGAGGYTF
TGCGCCAGCAGCCAAGAGGAGGGGGCTGGTGGCTACACCTTC
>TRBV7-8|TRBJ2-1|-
CASSLAKTVDNEQFF
TGTGCCAGCAGCTTAGCCAAGACAGTGGACAATGAGCAGTTCTTC
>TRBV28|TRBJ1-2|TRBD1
CASRTGQGDYGYTF
TGTGCCAGCAGAACGGGACAGGGGGACTATGGCTACACCTTC
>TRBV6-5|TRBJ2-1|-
CASSPLLGRDNEQFF
TGTGCCAGCAGCCCGCTGTTGGGCAGGGACAATGAGCAGTTCTTC
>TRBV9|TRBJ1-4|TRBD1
CASSGQGDEKLFF
TGTGCCAGCAGCGGACAGGGAGATGAAAAACTGTTTTTT
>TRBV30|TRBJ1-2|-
CAWSPSGYGYTF
TGTGCCTGGAGTCCCTCCGGCTATGGCTACACCTTC
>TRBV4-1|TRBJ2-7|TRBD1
CASRLGTGDEQYF
TGCGCCAGCAGGCTGGGGACAGGGGACGAGCAGTACTTC
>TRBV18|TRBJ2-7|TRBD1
CASSPDRGVYEQYF
TGTGCCAGCTCACCGGACAGGGGGGTCTACGAGCAGTACTTC
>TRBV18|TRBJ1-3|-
CASSPTQGNSGNTIYF
TGTGCCAGCTCACCAACGCAGGGGAACTCTGGAAACACCATATATTTT
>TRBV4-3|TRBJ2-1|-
CASSQAGTSPYNEQFF
TGCGCCAGCAGCCAGGCCGGGACAAGTCCCTACAATGAGCAGTTCTTC
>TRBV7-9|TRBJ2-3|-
CASSLSSRGGGHTDTQYF
TGTGCCAGCAGCTTGTCCTCCCGGGGCGGGGGCCACACAGATACGCAGTATTTT
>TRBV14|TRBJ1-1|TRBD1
CASSLRQGGTEAFF
TGTGCCAGCAGCTTACGACAGGGTGGCACTGAAGCTTTCTTT
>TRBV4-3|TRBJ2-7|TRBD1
CASSQEPFPRTGDYEQYF
TGCGCCAGCAGCCAAGAACCCTTTCCGAGGACAGGGGACTACGAGCAGTACTTC
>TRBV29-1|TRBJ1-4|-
CSVDPGIGSTNEKLFF
TGCAGCGTTGATCCCGGGATTGGGTCAACTAATGAAAAACTGTTTTTT
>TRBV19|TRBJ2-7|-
CASSVGGDRINEQYF
TGTGCCAGTAGTGTGGGAGGGGACAGGATCAACGAGCAGTACTTC
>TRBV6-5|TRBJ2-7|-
CASSYSLASSAYEQYF
TGTGCCAGCAGTTACTCCTTAGCTTCGAGCGCCTACGAGCAGTACTTC
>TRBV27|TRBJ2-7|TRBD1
CASSPGVRGTEQYF
TGTGCCAGCAGTCCAGGCGTCAGGGGGACCGAGCAGTACTTC
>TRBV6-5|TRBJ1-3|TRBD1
CASSPDRGPGNTIYF
TGTGCCAGCAGTCCGGACAGGGGGCCAGGAAACACCATATATTTT
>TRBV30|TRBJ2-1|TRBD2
CAGGGTINNEQFF
TGTGCCGGGGGGGGGACTATTAACAATGAGCAGTTCTTC
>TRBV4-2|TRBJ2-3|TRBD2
CASSQWGGGARDTQYF
TGTGCCAGCAGCCAGTGGGGCGGGGGGGCCCGGGATACGCAGTATTTT
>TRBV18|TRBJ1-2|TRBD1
CASSPQGQGMDKGYTF
TGTGCCAGCTCACCGCAGGGACAGGGGATGGATAAGGGCTACACCTTC
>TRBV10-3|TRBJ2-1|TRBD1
CAIGTGTGSYNEQFF
TGTGCCATCGGTACAGGGACAGGGTCCTACAATGAGCAGTTCTTC
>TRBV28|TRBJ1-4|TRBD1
CASSLYPGQSIEKLFF
TGTGCCAGCAGTTTATACCCGGGACAGTCGATTGAAAAACTGTTTTTT
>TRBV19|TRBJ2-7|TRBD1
CASTDRGYEQYF
TGTGCCAGTACTGACAGGGGCTACGAGCAGTACTTC
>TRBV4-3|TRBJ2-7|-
CASSLTYEQYF
TGCGCCAGCAGCCTAACCTACGAGCAGTACTTC
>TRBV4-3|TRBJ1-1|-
CASSQDRGNTEAFF
TGCGCCAGCAGCCAAGACAGGGGTAACACTGAAGCTTTCTTT
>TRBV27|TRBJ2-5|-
CASSFQGYGETQYF
TGTGCCAGCAGTTTTCAGGGGTACGGGGAGACCCAGTACTTC
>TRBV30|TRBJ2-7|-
CAWSVFRRGEAYEQYF
TGTGCCTGGAGTGTCTTCCGGAGAGGAGAGGCCTACGAGCAGTACTTC
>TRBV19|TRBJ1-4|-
CASSMQGMANEKLFF
TGTGCCAGTAGTATGCAGGGAATGGCTAATGAAAAACTGTTTTTT
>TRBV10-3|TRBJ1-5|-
CAISESISQPQHF
TGTGCCATCAGTGAGTCGATCAGTCAGCCCCAGCATTTT